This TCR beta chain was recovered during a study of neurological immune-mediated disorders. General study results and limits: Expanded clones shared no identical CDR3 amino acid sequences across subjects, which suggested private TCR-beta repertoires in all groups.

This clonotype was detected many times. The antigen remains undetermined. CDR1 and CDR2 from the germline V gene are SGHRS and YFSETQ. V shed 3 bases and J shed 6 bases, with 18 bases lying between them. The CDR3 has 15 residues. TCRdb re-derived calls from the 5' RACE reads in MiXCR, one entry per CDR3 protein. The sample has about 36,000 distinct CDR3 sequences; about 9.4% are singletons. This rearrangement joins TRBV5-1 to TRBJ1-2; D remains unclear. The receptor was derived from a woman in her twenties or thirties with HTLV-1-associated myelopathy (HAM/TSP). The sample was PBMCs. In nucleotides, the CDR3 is TGCGCCAGCAGCTGGACCGGTGGAAGCTCGAATGGCTACACCTTC. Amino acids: CASSWTGGSSNGYTF.